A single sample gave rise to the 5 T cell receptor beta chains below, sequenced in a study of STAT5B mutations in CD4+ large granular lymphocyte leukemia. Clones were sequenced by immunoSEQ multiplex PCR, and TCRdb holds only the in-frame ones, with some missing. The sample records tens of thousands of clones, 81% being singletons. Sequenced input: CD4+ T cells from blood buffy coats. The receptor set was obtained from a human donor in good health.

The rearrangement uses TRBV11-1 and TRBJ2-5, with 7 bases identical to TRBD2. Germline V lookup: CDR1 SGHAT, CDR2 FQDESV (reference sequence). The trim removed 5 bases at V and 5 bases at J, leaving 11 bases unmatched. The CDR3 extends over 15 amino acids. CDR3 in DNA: TGTGCCAGCAGCCTCTCAGCGGGGCGGGATGAGACCCAGTACTTC. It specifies CASSLSAGRDETQYF.

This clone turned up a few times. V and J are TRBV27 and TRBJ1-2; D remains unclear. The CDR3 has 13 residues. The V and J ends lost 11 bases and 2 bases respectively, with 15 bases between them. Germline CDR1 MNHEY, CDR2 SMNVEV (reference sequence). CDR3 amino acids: CAVGPGRNYGYTF. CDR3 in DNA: TGTGCCGTCGGACCCGGGCGAAACTATGGCTACACCTTC.

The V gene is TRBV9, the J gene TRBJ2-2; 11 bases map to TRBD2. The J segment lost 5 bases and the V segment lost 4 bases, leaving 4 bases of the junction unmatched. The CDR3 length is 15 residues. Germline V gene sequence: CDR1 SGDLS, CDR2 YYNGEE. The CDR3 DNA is TGTGCCAGCAGCCCCAGGACTAGCGGGACCGGGGAGCTGTTTTTT. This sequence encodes CASSPRTSGTGELFF.

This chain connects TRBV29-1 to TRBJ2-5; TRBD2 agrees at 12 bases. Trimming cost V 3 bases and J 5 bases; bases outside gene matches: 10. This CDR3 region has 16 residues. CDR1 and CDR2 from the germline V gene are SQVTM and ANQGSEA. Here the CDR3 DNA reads TGCAGCGTTGATTTTCCTAGCGGGAGGGCCAGGGAGACCCAGTACTTC. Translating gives CSVDFPSGRARETQYF.

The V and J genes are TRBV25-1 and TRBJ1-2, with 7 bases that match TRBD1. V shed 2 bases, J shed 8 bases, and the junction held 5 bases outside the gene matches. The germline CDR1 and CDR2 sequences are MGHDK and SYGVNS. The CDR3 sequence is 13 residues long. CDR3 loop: CASSEDRAGGYTF. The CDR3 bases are TGTGCCAGCAGTGAAGACAGGGCTGGAGGCTACACCTTC.